The 24 T cell receptor beta chains below were found in one sample sequenced in a study of beta chain features in type 1 diabetes. Since all of the isolated RNA was reverse transcribed, expressed TCRB transcripts were what got sequenced. Sequencing used immunoSEQ multiplex PCR; TCRdb keeps in-frame clones, though not all of them. The table includes hundreds of thousands of clones, about 29% detected once. The sequencing input was naive CD4+ T cells from blood. The receptors here all came from a man younger than 35 in good health.

There are a few counts of this clone. The chain carries TRBV30 and TRBJ1-3, with D possibly TRBD1 on 5 matching bases. This CDR3 is built from 13 residues. From germline, CDR1 is GTSNPN and CDR2 SVGIG (reference sequence). V dropped 2 bases and J dropped 4 bases, with 9 bases sitting between them. For the CDR3, the DNA is TGTGCCTGGAGTATCGACAGCGGAAACACCATATATTTT. It yields the protein CAWSIDSGNTIYF.

This clone came up a few times. The chain links TRBV7-2 to TRBJ2-7; no reliable D call. V lost 2 bases and J 3 bases, leaving 14 bases between the germline ends. Germline V gives CDR1 SGHTA, CDR2 FQGNSA. This CDR3 has 15 amino acids. The CDR3 protein is CASSLSSLVDYEQYF. CDR3 DNA: TGTGCCAGCAGCTTATCATCGCTTGTGGACTACGAGCAGTACTTC.

V and J are TRBV19 and TRBJ2-7, with TRBD2 matching over 8 bases. The CDR3 totals 15 residues. Trimming removed 4 bases from V and 2 bases from J; junction bases left unmatched: 7. Germline V gene lookup returns CDR1 LNHDA and CDR2 SQIVND (reference sequence). The CDR3 reads CASSTRTSRTYEQYF. The CDR3 nucleotides are TGTGCCAGTAGTACACGGACTAGCCGAACCTACGAGCAGTACTTC.

The genes are TRBV30 and TRBJ1-1; TRBD1 might be the D (6 bases). Germline CDR1 GTSNPN, CDR2 SVGIG (reference sequence). Trimming left V 5 bases short and J 1 base short, with 14 bases between. This CDR3 is 14 amino acids long. In DNA, the CDR3 is TGTGCCTGGGCCCCCGGGACACCGAACACTGAAGCTTTCTTT. Residues: CAWAPGTPNTEAFF.

In this sample, this clone turned up a few times. The V gene is TRBV23-1, the J gene TRBJ2-1; 9 bases agree with TRBD2. TRBV23-1 is noted as an ORF with a role that remains uncertain. The CDR3 loop spans 16 amino acids. The ends lost 3 bases at V and 2 bases at J; junction bases unmatched: 5. CDR3 nucleotide sequence: TGCGCCAGCAGTCACATAGCGGGAGACCCCTACAATGAGCAGTTCTTC. It specifies CASSHIAGDPYNEQFF.

The chain carries TRBV12-5 and TRBJ1-1; D gene unclear. V lost 6 bases and J lost 0, with 5 bases in between. The germline gives CDR1 LGHNT, CDR2 FRNRAP. This CDR3 contains 12 residues. This chain's CDR3 is CASGPLNTEAFF. CDR3 nucleotide sequence: TGTGCTAGTGGCCCGTTGAACACTGAAGCTTTCTTT.

The V gene is TRBV25-1, the J gene TRBJ2-7; D unclear. Germline V lookup: CDR1 MGHDK, CDR2 SYGVNS. V was cut by 3 bases and J by 1 base, with 13 bases left in between. This CDR3 contains 15 residues. The CDR3 spells CASSDDGDISYEQYF. The CDR3, as DNA: TGTGCCAGCAGTGATGATGGAGACATTTCCTACGAGCAGTACTTC.

The gene calls are TRBV6-6 and TRBJ2-3, with 9 bases aligning to TRBD1. CDR1 and CDR2 from the germline V gene are MNHNY and SVGAGI (reference sequence). The CDR3 has 14 amino acids. After removal of 5 bases from V and 3 bases from J, the junction contained 3 bases not matched to a gene. The CDR3 loop is CASSLQGATDTQYF. The CDR3 bases are TGTGCCAGCAGTCTACAGGGGGCAACAGATACGCAGTATTTT.

The chain couples TRBV12-5 to TRBJ2-1; 12 bases agree with TRBD2. Looked up from germline, CDR1 is LGHNT and CDR2 is FRNRAP. After removal of 2 bases from V and 3 bases from J, the junction contained 5 bases not matched to a gene. The CDR3 has 17 amino acids. For the CDR3, the DNA is TGTGCTAGTGGTTTGAGCCAGACTAGCGGGAGCTACAATGAGCAGTTCTTC. Translating it yields CASGLSQTSGSYNEQFF.

This clone has just a few counts. The chain links TRBV29-1 to TRBJ2-1, with D maybe TRBD1 (5 bases). V gave up 2 bases and J gave up 0 bases, with 11 bases separating them. The length of the CDR3 is 15 residues. The germline V gene encodes CDR1 SQVTM and CDR2 ANQGSEA. CDR3 sequence: CSVEPVRASYNEQFF. In DNA form, the CDR3 reads TGCAGCGTTGAACCGGTCAGGGCCTCCTACAATGAGCAGTTCTTC.

This chain uses TRBV7-6 with TRBJ2-1; 7 bases fit TRBD2. V shed 5 bases, J shed 5 bases, and the junction held 9 bases outside the gene matches. The CDR3 runs 15 residues. Looked up from germline, CDR1 is SGHVS and CDR2 is FNYEAQ. The CDR3 is CASSPRRGSHNEQFF. Here the CDR3 DNA reads TGTGCCAGCAGCCCGAGGCGCGGGAGCCACAATGAGCAGTTCTTC. Combining the CDR3 with reference TRBV7-6 and TRBJ2-1 gives the whole variable domain GAGVSQSPRYKVTKRGQDVALRCDPISGHVSLYWYRQALGQGPEFLTYFNYEAQQDKSGLPNDRFSAERPEGSISTLTIQRTEQRDSAMYRCASSPRRGSHNEQFFGPGTRLTVL.

The rearrangement links TRBV10-3 to TRBJ2-7, with TRBD2 identical over 13 bases. CDR3 length: 14 residues. Germline CDR1 is ENHRY and CDR2 is SYGVKD. J lost 6 bases, V lost 4 bases, and 3 bases had no gene match. The chain's CDR3 is CAISAGLAGSEQYF. CDR3 DNA: TGTGCCATCAGTGCGGGACTAGCGGGATCCGAGCAGTACTTC.

CDR3 sequence (DNA): TGCAGCGTTGAGCGGGCGGGAGGAATTGCGTACAATGAGCAGTTCTTC. As protein: CSVERAGGIAYNEQFF. The chain is built from TRBV29-1 and TRBJ2-1; 8 bases are shared with TRBD2. The V segment lost 3 bases and the J segment 4 bases; nucleotides outside the gene matches: 11. Looked up from germline, CDR1 is SQVTM and CDR2 is ANQGSEA. The CDR3 runs 16 residues.

This chain links TRBV11-2 with TRBJ2-7, with 8 bases lining up with TRBD2. Germline V gene data show CDR1 as SGHAT and CDR2 as FQNNGV. Losses at the gene ends were 2 bases for V and 3 bases for J; bases not matched to a gene: 3. There are 14 residues in the CDR3. The CDR3 region has the DNA TGTGCCAGCAGCTTACCGGGAGGGCTCTACGAGCAGTACTTC. It specifies CASSLPGGLYEQYF. The variable domain in full, with the rest retrieved from reference TRBV11-2 and TRBJ2-7, is EAGVAQSPRYKIIEKRQSVAFWCNPISGHATLYWYQQILGQGPKLLIQFQNNGVVDDSQLPKDRFSAERLKGVDSTLKIQPAKLEDSAVYLCASSLPGGLYEQYFGPGTRLTVT.

In the case of this clone: No DNA is shown, since the ends of the CDR3 on it are uncertain; the CDR3 is the one TCRdb lists. The chain links TRBV9 to TRBJ1-3. Germline assignment: CDR1 SGDLS and CDR2 YYNGEE. The CDR3 has 13 residues if both end residues are counted. The chain's CDR3 is CASSVATGSQPYF.

The rearrangement links TRBV7-2 to TRBJ1-2; perhaps TRBD1 as D (5 bases). Looked up from germline, CDR1 is SGHTA and CDR2 is FQGNSA. The V and J ends lost 1 base and 8 bases respectively, with 20 bases between them. The CDR3 extends over 16 amino acids. The CDR3 sequence is CASSLVVDSSFRGYTF. CDR3 coding DNA: TGTGCCAGCAGCTTAGTGGTAGACAGTTCCTTTCGGGGCTACACCTTC.

This clone was counted a few times. V usage is TRBV7-9 and J usage is TRBJ2-4, with TRBD1 identical over 8 bases. V lost 2 bases and J lost 8; bases outside the gene matches: 2. The CDR3 covers 13 residues. Germline V gene lookup returns CDR1 SEHNR and CDR2 FQNEAQ (reference sequence). This CDR3 is CASSLQGADIQYF. CDR3 in DNA: TGTGCCAGCAGCTTACAGGGGGCGGACATTCAGTACTTC.

This sequence joins TRBV29-1 and TRBJ2-2, with 13 bases aligning to TRBD2. Trimming cost V 7 bases and J 7 bases; bases outside gene matches: 6. The germline CDR1 and CDR2 sequences are SQVTM and ANQGSEA. CDR3 length: 14 amino acids. CDR3 DNA: TGCAGCGCAGGACTAGCGGGAGCCGGCGGGGAGCTGTTTTTT. Residues: CSAGLAGAGGELFF.

The chain links TRBV2 to TRBJ2-2; possibly TRBD1 or TRBD2 for D (5 bases each). The CDR3 covers 15 residues. V was cut by 6 bases and J by 4 bases, with 15 bases left in between. Germline V CDR1 and CDR2: SNHLY, FYNNEI. CDR3 residues: CASSGRGLFTGELFF. In DNA form, the CDR3 reads TGTGCCAGCAGCGGCCGGGGCCTATTCACCGGGGAGCTGTTTTTT. Using reference TRBV2 and TRBJ2-2 for the parts outside the CDR3, the full variable domain is EPEVTQTPSHQVTQMGQEVILRCVPISNHLYFYWYRQILGQKVEFLVSFYNNEISEKSEIFDDQFSVERPDGSNFTLKIRSTKLEDSAMYFCASSGRGLFTGELFFGEGSRLTVL.

As regards this clone: Other DNA sequences in the sample encode the same CDR3. The rearrangement joins TRBV29-1 to TRBJ2-7, with a possible D match to TRBD1 (7 bases). V dropped 4 bases and J dropped 8 bases, with 15 bases sitting between them. This CDR3 is built from 12 residues. Germline assignment: CDR1 SQVTM and CDR2 ANQGSEA. The CDR3 protein is CSVGVTGRKQYF. Here the CDR3 DNA reads TGCAGCGTTGGTGTGACAGGGAGGAAGCAGTACTTC.

This clone was seen a handful of times. The chain recombines TRBV7-2 with TRBJ2-1; 7 positions match TRBD1. Trimming took 5 bases from V and 3 from J; bases not matched to a gene: 10. The CDR3 spans 16 residues. Germline V CDR1 and CDR2: SGHTA, FQGNSA. CDR3 protein: CASSPDSGQLYNEQFF. CDR3 coding DNA: TGTGCCAGCAGCCCGGACTCGGGACAGCTCTACAATGAGCAGTTCTTC.

This clone was seen a handful of times. The V gene is TRBV15, the J gene TRBJ2-1; 8 positions agree with TRBD2. The germline gives CDR1 LNHNV, CDR2 YYDKDF (reference sequence). The CDR3 length is 18 residues. The trim removed 2 bases at V and 1 base at J, leaving 10 bases unmatched. DNA of the CDR3: TGTGCCACCAGCAGAAACGAGCCGGGACTAGGGTCCTACAATGAGCAGTTCTTC. Amino acid sequence: CATSRNEPGLGSYNEQFF.

In this sample, this clone turned up a few times. This rearrangement joins TRBV29-1 to TRBJ2-1; D not certain. The length of the CDR3 is 14 residues. Germline values: CDR1 SQVTM, CDR2 ANQGSEA. Between the trimmed V and J ends, which lost 6 bases and 3 bases, there was a span of 15 bases. For the CDR3, the DNA is TGCAGCGTCGCCGAAGACCGCGGCTACAATGAGCAGTTCTTC. Amino acids: CSVAEDRGYNEQFF.

The chain employs TRBV10-3 and TRBJ2-1; no definite D call. CDR3 length equals 15 residues. Germline lookup yields CDR1 ENHRY and CDR2 SYGVKD. Trimming pared 2 bases from V and 1 base from J, leaving 9 bases between. The CDR3 coding sequence is TGTGCCATCAGTGAGCTGGGGAATTCCTACAATGAGCAGTTCTTC. It specifies CAISELGNSYNEQFF.